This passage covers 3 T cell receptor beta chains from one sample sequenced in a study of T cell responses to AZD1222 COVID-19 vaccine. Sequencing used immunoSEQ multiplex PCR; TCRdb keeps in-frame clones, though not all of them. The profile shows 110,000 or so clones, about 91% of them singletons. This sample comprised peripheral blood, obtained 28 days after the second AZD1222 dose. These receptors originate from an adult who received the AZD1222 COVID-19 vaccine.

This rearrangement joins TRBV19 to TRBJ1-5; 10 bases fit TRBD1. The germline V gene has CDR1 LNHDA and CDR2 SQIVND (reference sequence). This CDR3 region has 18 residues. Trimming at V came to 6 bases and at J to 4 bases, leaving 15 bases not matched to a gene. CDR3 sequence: CASSLGTGAFSSNQPQHF. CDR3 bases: TGTGCCAGTAGCCTTGGGACAGGGGCTTTCAGTAGTAATCAGCCCCAGCATTTT.

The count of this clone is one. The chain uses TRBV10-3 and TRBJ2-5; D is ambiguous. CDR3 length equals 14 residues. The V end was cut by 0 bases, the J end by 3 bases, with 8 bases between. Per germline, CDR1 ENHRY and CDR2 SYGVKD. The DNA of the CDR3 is TGTGCCATCAGTGAGTCAGGAAGCGAAGAGACCCAGTACTTC. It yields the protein CAISESGSEETQYF.

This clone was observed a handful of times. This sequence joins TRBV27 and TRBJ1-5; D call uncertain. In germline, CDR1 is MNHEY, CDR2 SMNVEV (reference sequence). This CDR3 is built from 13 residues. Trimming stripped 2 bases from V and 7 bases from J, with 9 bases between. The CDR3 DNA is TGTGCCAGCAGTTTAGACGTAGGCCAGCCCCAGCATTTT. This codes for CASSLDVGQPQHF.